The 2 T cell receptor beta chains given below trace back to one sample, sequenced in a study of blood T cell repertoires in COVID-19. TCRdb keeps only in-frame clones here, not all; method: immunoSEQ multiplex PCR. The sample has fewer than 350,000 clones, about 86% seen once; the top ten hold roughly 1.9%. The specimen was peripheral blood. The receptors shown here come from a woman in her thirties who had recovered from COVID-19.

For this clone: Other DNA sequences in this specimen translate into the identical CDR3. This sequence joins TRBV28 and TRBJ1-2; 7 nucleotides align to TRBD1. Trimming cost V 7 bases and J 5 bases; bases outside gene matches: 4. This CDR3 spans 12 amino acids. Germline V lookup: CDR1 MDHEN, CDR2 SYDVKM. CDR3 bases: TGTGCCAGCACGACAGGGATATATGGCTACACCTTC. It encodes CASTTGIYGYTF.

The chain links TRBV19 to TRBJ1-5; 9 bases map to TRBD1. The CDR3 contains 14 residues. Germline CDR1 LNHDA, CDR2 SQIVND (reference sequence). V lost 8 bases, J lost 4 bases, and 6 bases stayed unmatched. CDR3 DNA: TGTGCCAGTCGAGCTGGGACAGGGAATCAGCCCCAGCATTTT. Translating gives CASRAGTGNQPQHF.